The clone carrying this T cell receptor (beta chain) turned up a few times. This entry belongs to a study of cytomegalovirus exposure and HLA in healthy donors. Samples came from healthy bone marrow donors. Vbeta (60) and Jbeta (13) primers were used in the PCR. Repertoires were generated with immunoSEQ multiplex PCR, while TCRdb's copy carries only in-frame clones and drops some. The table includes around 140,000 clones, approximately 64% detected once. The sequenced sample was PBMCs. The receptor was derived from a woman in her thirties or forties in good health and CMV-seronegative.

For the CDR3, the DNA is TGTGCCAGCAGCTACCACAGGGGGAACACTGGGGCCAACGTCCTGACTTTC. As protein: CASSYHRGNTGANVLTF. The J gene is TRBJ2-6, the V gene TRBV27, with TRBD1 matching over 8 bases. Germline assignment: CDR1 MNHEY and CDR2 SMNVEV (reference sequence). After removal of 6 bases from V and 2 bases from J, the junction contained 9 bases not matched to a gene. The CDR3 has 17 residues.